This T cell receptor (beta chain) is drawn from a study of blood T cell repertoires in COVID-19 (TCRdb year 2020). For the study in its entirety: Samples from collaborators originated in the United States, Italy and Spain and spanned both the acute and convalescent phases of COVID-19. The material from the prospective study consisted of cDNA or gDNA derived from T cells, B-cell-depleted T cells, or PBMCs. The dataset comprised deeply sampled blood TCRbeta repertoires from subjects exposed to, actively infected with, or recovered from COVID-19. A freely available public database, intended as a resource for researchers studying the immune response to SARS-CoV-2, is where the repertoires were released. The samples were drawn from two sources: the first 160 participants of the ongoing ImmuneRACE study, and 950 to 1,500 subjects contributed by 6 global collaborators. A de-identified subject ID, COVID-19 status, age in years and sex were almost always included in the sample metadata. Where available, HLA class I and class II types were obtained from metadata supplied by the sample provider rather than from assay-based typing. The investigation overall reported the following: The quantity of clinical and demographic metadata differed by source and by participant and was supplied without curation.

CDR1 and CDR2 were assigned from the germline V gene (reference sequence) as MNHEY and SMNVEV. Reading from cysteine to phenylalanine, the CDR3 counts 11 amino acids. Of the read, only the CDR3 DNA is kept; its 33 bases are in frame from base 1. V is pruned by 7 bases and J by 9 bases, leaving 2 bases of the junction without a gene match. Each collaborating institution followed its own protocols to collect whole blood in K2EDTA tubes. For TCRbeta analysis, collaborators shipped samples in one of three forms: frozen whole blood, isolated PBMCs, or DNA extracted from either of those sample types. Worth noting for this clone: Its antigen is currently not known. No per-base quality is available; no much larger clone lies one base away.

TCRbeta CDR3 regions were amplified from genomic DNA by means of the immunoSEQ Assay, a bias-controlled multiplex PCR. Concerning the study's data processing: The number of nucleated cells in each sample was estimated from the amplification of reference gene primers within the assay. To quantify the absolute abundance of each unique TCRbeta CDR3 rearrangement, sequence reads were collapsed and filtered. For each sample, productive Simpson clonality was calculated as the square root of Simpson's diversity index across productive rearrangements. The table was pulled from immuneACCESS by TCRdb, which kept in-frame rearrangements only. Such tables lose some clones; where checked, under half of the loss comes from unresolved V genes, and the rest has no known cause. That table gives V, J and clone size, and the DNA gave D and trimming. The sample table shows 50,000 to 65,000 clones, and 76% are seen once. The ten largest clones take up around 6% of the sample.

The receptor was derived from a woman in her 50s with active or convalescent COVID-19. The sequence links TRBV27 to TRBJ2-1; 8 junctional bases match TRBD1. Sequencing input: peripheral blood. The nucleotide sequence is TGTGCCAGCATAACAGGGGGTGAGCAGTTCTTC. Its translation is CASITGGEQFF.